This T cell receptor (beta chain) was identified during a study of radiotherapy plus CTLA-4 blockade in lung cancer. CDR3 size: 13 residues. Trimming shortened V by 6 bases and J by 5 bases, and 12 bases separated the two germline ends. Germline V gene data show CDR1 as MNHEY and CDR2 as SVGAGI. The table came from immunoSEQ multiplex PCR; TCRdb's copy has only in-frame clones and leaves some out. The data hold 50,000 or so clones, with around 80% observed a single time. In regard to this clone: Its specificity is unknown.

Study observations and caveats: Per reports, early blood T cell clone dynamics, plus interferon-beta, forecast response most strongly.

The sequence was obtained from a human donor with non-small cell lung cancer who had a partial response to radiotherapy plus ipilimumab. The chain is built from TRBV6-5 and TRBJ2-3; no definite D call. The sequencing used peripheral blood, collected from a patient treated with radiotherapy plus ipilimumab. DNA of the CDR3: TGTGCCAGCAGCCCCGCGGAGAGAGATACGCAGTATTTT. This encodes CASSPAERDTQYF.